At least ten counts were recorded for the clone carrying this T cell receptor (beta chain). Its target is not known. MiXCR, run by TCRdb on the 5' RACE reads, gives a single entry per CDR3 protein. This sample yields some 630,000 distinct CDR3 sequences, of which under 8.5% are seen a single time; less than 2% belongs to the top ten. The germline V gene has CDR1 SQVTM and CDR2 ANQGSEA. CDR3 length equals 12 residues. V was shortened by 2 bases and J by 5 bases, with 9 bases between the two germline ends. These data come from a study of identical twins. Study-level results: With beta out-of-frame sequences, excess sharing by twins was weaker. It was possible that invariant MAIT and iNKT cells partly confounded the zero-insertion analyses. Whereas memory repertoires showed no such difference, abundant cord blood beta clonotypes carried fewer insertions.

This sample also appeared in a second study, on yellow fever vaccine responses in identical twins.

The rearrangement links TRBV29-1 to TRBJ2-5, with D tentatively TRBD2 (5 bases). The receptor was isolated from a woman aged 18 to 35 in good health. Sequencing was carried out using PBMCs. The CDR3 sequence: CSVEHTGETQYF. The DNA of the CDR3 is TGCAGCGTTGAACATACGGGGGAGACCCAGTACTTC.